Presented here are 16 T cell receptor beta chains from one specimen sequenced in a study of blood T cell repertoires in COVID-19. This table comes from immunoSEQ multiplex PCR, and its TCRdb copy is limited to in-frame clones, with some not included. The sample lists 270,000 or so clones; 70% to 90% were seen once. Material for sequencing was PBMCs or T cells enriched from blood (not recorded which). These receptors came from a woman in her fifties or sixties who had been exposed to COVID-19.

This rearrangement joins TRBV28 to TRBJ2-7; weak D call: TRBD2 (5 bases). The CDR3 is 13 amino acids. Trimming took off 7 bases at V and 6 bases at J, with 16 bases between the two ends. Germline CDR1 and CDR2: MDHEN and SYDVKM. Written as DNA, the CDR3 is TGTGCCAGCATTTCCATCAATGGAGGCGAGCAGTACTTC. As protein: CASISINGGEQYF.

The chain uses TRBV5-4 and TRBJ1-3, with TRBD1 as a possible D gene (5 bases). In germline, CDR1 is SGHNT, CDR2 YYREEE (reference sequence). Trimming pared 0 bases from V and 8 bases from J, leaving 9 bases between. CDR3 length: 13 residues. This CDR3 reads CASSLAGVDTIYF. CDR3 nucleotide sequence: TGTGCCAGCAGCTTGGCGGGGGTGGACACCATATATTTT.

This chain joins TRBV28 and TRBJ1-2, with 8 nucleotides matching TRBD1. The CDR3 loop spans 14 amino acids. V was clipped by 3 bases and J by 6 bases; unmatched bases: 6. The germline V gene has CDR1 MDHEN and CDR2 SYDVKM. This CDR3 is CASSFGARGHGYTF. The CDR3 bases are TGTGCCAGCAGTTTTGGGGCCAGGGGGCATGGCTACACCTTC.

The chain carries TRBV5-4 and TRBJ2-3, with 7 bases lining up with TRBD1. CDR3 size: 17 residues. J lost 1 base, V lost 0 bases, and 8 bases had no gene match. Germline V gene lookup returns CDR1 SGHNT and CDR2 YYREEE (reference sequence). CDR3 nucleotide sequence: TGTGCCAGCAGCTTGGACAGGGGACAACTTGGCACAGATACGCAGTATTTT. This codes for CASSLDRGQLGTDTQYF.

V is TRBV27 and J is TRBJ1-2; D is uncertain. CDR1 and CDR2 (germline): MNHEY, SMNVEV (reference sequence). The CDR3 contains 16 residues. Trimming removed 3 bases from V and 3 bases from J, with 17 bases in between. The DNA of the CDR3 is TGTGCCAGCAGTTTGACCCCCCCACAGCAGCACTATGGCTACACCTTC. Its protein product is CASSLTPPQQHYGYTF.

The chain uses TRBV27 and TRBJ2-7, with TRBD1 matching over 8 bases. CDR3 size: 15 residues. V lost 3 bases, J lost 7 bases, and 11 bases stayed unmatched. Looked up from germline, CDR1 is MNHEY and CDR2 is SMNVEV (reference sequence). The CDR3 DNA follows: TGTGCCAGCAGTTTTGCGGCAGGGGGCGCGGGGGAGCAGTACTTC. Protein sequence: CASSFAAGGAGEQYF.

The chain carries TRBV5-6 and TRBJ1-2; 7 bases agree with TRBD1. CDR1 is SGHDT and CDR2 is YYEEEE in the germline V gene. There are 14 residues in the CDR3. J gave up 2 bases and V 6 bases, and 7 bases lay outside the gene matches. The CDR3: CASTTGTVNYGYTF. CDR3 nucleotides: TGTGCCAGCACGACCGGGACAGTCAACTATGGCTACACCTTC.

Comments on this clone: The CDR3 does not end in the conserved phenylalanine or tryptophan, so this is likely a read error. The limits of the CDR3 on the DNA are not certain, so only TCRdb's listed CDR3 is given. The chain links TRBV21-1 to TRBJ2-2; the table assigns TRBD2, which was not confirmed against the DNA. TRBV21-1 is annotated as a pseudogene. The CDR3 sequence runs 13 residues, both termini included. The CDR3: CASSKEEGFKRVG.

As DNA, the CDR3 is TGTGCCAGCAGTGAAGCATGGGGATCGGGAGGCTACACCTTC. It encodes CASSEAWGSGGYTF. This chain links TRBV2 with TRBJ1-2; D remains unclear. Trimming left V 0 bases short and J 8 bases short, with 13 bases between. CDR3 size: 14 residues. CDR1 and CDR2 from the germline V gene are SNHLY and FYNNEI.

This CDR3 is CASSLIDRYYEQYF. CDR3 bases: TGTGCCAGCAGCTTAATTGACAGATACTACGAGCAGTACTTC. The chain uses TRBV7-2 and TRBJ2-7; a weak D match, TRBD1 (5 bases). Germline V gene lookup returns CDR1 SGHTA and CDR2 FQGNSA. This CDR3 is 14 amino acids long. V lost 2 bases to trimming and J lost 3 bases, with 11 bases between them. The full variable domain, completed using reference TRBV7-2 and TRBJ2-7, is GAGVSQSPSNKVTEKGKDVELRCDPISGHTALYWYRQSLGQGLEFLIYFQGNSAPDKSGLPSDRFSAERTGGSVSTLTIQRTQQEDSAVYLCASSLIDRYYEQYFGPGTRLTVT.

The chain links TRBV6-1 to TRBJ2-5; 7 nucleotides align to TRBD2. There are 14 residues in the CDR3. The germline V gene has CDR1 MNHNS and CDR2 SASEGT. The trim removed 1 base at V and 7 bases at J, leaving 6 bases unmatched. CDR3 sequence reads: CASSEGAAGVTQYF. CDR3 DNA: TGTGCCAGCAGTGAAGGGGCTGCGGGGGTGACCCAGTACTTC.

The chain combines TRBV15 with TRBJ2-2; 11 bases line up with TRBD2. The ends lost 2 bases at V and 8 bases at J; junction bases unmatched: 1. CDR3 size: 14 residues. The germline V gene has CDR1 LNHNV and CDR2 YYDKDF (reference sequence). The CDR3: CATSRTSGGGELFF. The CDR3 region has the DNA TGTGCCACCAGCAGAACTAGCGGGGGAGGGGAGCTGTTTTTT.

The chain joins TRBV21-1 to TRBJ1-5; the D call in the table, TRBD1, was not verified against the DNA. TRBV21-1 has pseudogene status. This CDR3 has 14 residues. Here the CDR3 reads CASRTGDSNQPQHF. The CDR3 bases are TGTGCCAGCCGGACAGGGGATAGCAATCAGCCCCAGCATTTT.

The V and J genes are TRBV14 and TRBJ2-3, with TRBD1 matching over 9 bases. The length of the CDR3 is 16 residues. Germline V gene lookup returns CDR1 SGHDN and CDR2 FVKESK. After removal of 4 bases from V and 6 bases from J, the junction contained 11 bases not matched to a gene. In DNA, the CDR3 is TGTGCCAGCAGCCTCCTGGGACAGGGAGTCGGGGATACGCAGTATTTT. Translating it yields CASSLLGQGVGDTQYF.

This chain joins TRBV7-8 and TRBJ1-1; maybe TRBD1 (5 bases). The CDR3 is made up of 15 amino acids. In germline, CDR1 is SGHVS, CDR2 FQNEAQ. V was pared by 1 base and J by 3 bases, with 12 bases between. Here the CDR3 DNA reads TGTGCCAGCAGCTTAGAAGGCAGGGCGTACACTGAAGCTTTCTTT. Amino acids: CASSLEGRAYTEAFF.

The rearrangement joins TRBV28 to TRBJ1-1; 10 bases are shared with TRBD1. The CDR3 runs to 11 residues. V dropped 3 bases and J dropped 12; count of bases not matched to a gene: 1. CDR1 MDHEN and CDR2 SYDVKM come from the germline V gene. CDR3 DNA sequence: TGTGCCAGCAGTTTCGACAGGGGGCCTTTCTTT. It yields the protein CASSFDRGPFF.